The text below deals with one T cell receptor (beta chain). The antigen is undetermined. The data stem from a study of shared clonotypes between healthy human individuals. Study observations and caveats: Researchers sampled blood only, noting tissue repertoires likely differ. Deeper or shallower sequencing was expected to change how clonotypes are shared among donors.

Germline values: CDR1 SGHDT, CDR2 YYEEEE. The CDR3 spans 16 residues. Trimming took off 4 bases at V and 0 bases at J, with 14 bases between the two ends. Assay: immunoSEQ multiplex PCR; the TCRdb copy retains only in-frame clones and omits some. Of roughly 1.5 million clones listed, 95% to 99% were seen once; the top ten hold about 0.42%. The chain is built from TRBV5-6 and TRBJ1-5; D remains unclear. The receptor comes from a man between 25 and 39 years old in good health. Sequences were obtained from naive CD4+ T cells sorted from blood. The subset here: CD45RA+ positively selected. The DNA for the CDR3 is TGTGCCAGCAGCCAAGACGGCGGATATAGCAATCAGCCCCAGCATTTT. Translation gives CASSQDGGYSNQPQHF.